This TCR beta chain was observed in a study of beta chain features in type 1 diabetes. Study-level points and caveats: TCRB CDR3s were moderately but significantly shorter in Type 1 diabetes patients in all four CD4+ subsets. Sequencing from cDNA could over-represent high-TCR-expressing cells.

The authors took one heparinised blood draw, averaging approximately 110 mL, from each donor. CD45RO/CCR7/CD25/CD127/CD95/CD27 staining was used to isolate CD4+ naive, central memory, regulatory and stem cell-like memory cells by sorting. The V end lost 6 bases, the J end lost 5 bases, and 12 bases lay between the germline ends. The CDR3 sequence is 13 residues long. The germline CDR1 and CDR2 sequences are WNHNN and SYGVQD (reference sequence). The whole isolated RNA underwent reverse transcription, so sequencing captured expressed TCRB transcripts. This table comes from immunoSEQ multiplex PCR, and its TCRdb copy is limited to in-frame clones, with some not included. The sample yields 900,000 or so clones, 17% seen once. Turning to this clone: Its antigen is undetermined.

This receptor was obtained from a woman between 18 and 30 years old in good health. V and J are TRBV10-1 and TRBJ2-3; D remains unclear. Sequencing input: naive CD4+ T cells from blood. CDR3 amino acids: CASSPSVGDTQYF. The CDR3 coding sequence is TGCGCCAGCAGCCCCTCGGTGGGAGATACGCAGTATTTT.